This T cell receptor (beta chain) was recovered during a study of T cell changes during pregnancy in multiple sclerosis. The assay was immunoSEQ multiplex PCR, and TCRdb's table has in-frame clones only and misses some. This table has 30,000 or so clones, around 90% appearing once. Trimming removed 5 bases from V and 0 bases from J, with 17 bases in between. Germline values: CDR1 MDHEN, CDR2 SYDVKM. The CDR3 consists of 17 residues. This sequence originates from a female donor with multiple sclerosis, enrolled in a pregnancy study. This chain uses TRBV28 with TRBJ1-3; tentatively, D is TRBD1 (5 bases). Sequencing was performed on CD8+ T cells from peripheral blood mononuclear cells, taken in the first trimester of pregnancy. CDR3 nucleotides: TGTGCCAGCAGTGCTGGGGGGGGGTTCAACTCTGGAAACACCATATATTTT. It codes for CASSAGGGFNSGNTIYF. Full variable domain (remainder filled in from reference TRBV28 and TRBJ1-3): DVKVTQSSRYLVKRTGEKVFLECVQDMDHENMFWYRQDPGLGLRLIYFSYDVKMKEKGDIPEGYSVSREKKERFSLILESASTNQTSMYLCASSAGGGFNSGNTIYFGEGSWLTVV.